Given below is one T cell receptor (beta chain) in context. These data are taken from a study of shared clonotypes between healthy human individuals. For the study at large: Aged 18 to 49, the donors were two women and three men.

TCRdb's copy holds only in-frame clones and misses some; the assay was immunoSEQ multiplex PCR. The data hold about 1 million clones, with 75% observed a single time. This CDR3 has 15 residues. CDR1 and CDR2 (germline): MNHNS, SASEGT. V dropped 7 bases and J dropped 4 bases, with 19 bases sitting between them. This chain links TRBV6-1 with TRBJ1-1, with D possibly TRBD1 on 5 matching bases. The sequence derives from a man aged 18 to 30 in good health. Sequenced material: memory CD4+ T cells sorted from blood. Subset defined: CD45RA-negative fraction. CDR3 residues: CASTRDPGAGTEAFF. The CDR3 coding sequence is TGTGCCAGCACCCGAGACCCTGGGGCGGGCACTGAAGCTTTCTTT.